This note documents a single T cell receptor beta chain sequence. The antigen is not known. Genomic DNA of each subset was evenly split across several immunoSEQ plates. Clones were read by immunoSEQ multiplex PCR, and TCRdb kept only the in-frame ones, dropping some. The data hold 490,000 or so clones, with about 79% observed a single time. These data originate in a study of shared clonotypes between healthy human individuals. Study observations and caveats: The expectation was that sequencing depth would affect clonotype sharing among donors.

All donors were healthy HIV-negative adults lacking recent acute infections or vaccinations. CDR1 and CDR2 from the germline V gene are SGHTA and FQGNSA. The CDR3 contains 15 residues. J was trimmed by 3 bases and V by 5 bases; bases with no gene match: 5. What was sequenced was PBMCs. V usage is TRBV7-2 and J usage is TRBJ2-7; 12 positions match TRBD1. This TCR was sampled from a woman aged 40 to 50 in good health. Some clones in this sample may be carry-over from other donors' samples. CDR3 DNA: TGTGCCAGCAGCGGGACAGGGGGCAAACTCTACGAGCAGTACTTC. As protein: CASSGTGGKLYEQYF.